The clone carrying this TCR beta chain was recorded a few times. Its antigen is not identified. This record belongs to a study of T cell repertoires in cytomegalovirus infection. One entry per CDR3 protein results from TCRdb running MiXCR on the reads. The sample has 150,000 to 200,000 distinct CDR3 sequences, roughly 19% seen once; the top ten hold less than 3.5%. The CDR3 consists of 15 residues. Germline values: CDR1 KGHSH, CDR2 LQKENI. V lost 2 bases and J lost 1, with 12 bases in between. Study-level results: People with CMV and the relevant HLA were identified by cumulative public TCR beta family frequency.

The sample was PBMCs. The V call is TRBV18, the J call TRBJ2-7; D ambiguous. The TCR sequence derives from a human donor in good health (CMV status not recorded). Some clones in this sample may be carry-over from other donors' samples. In DNA form, the CDR3 reads TGTGCCAGCTCACCATCCGCAGGCGATTCCTACGAGCAGTACTTC. Encoded protein: CASSPSAGDSYEQYF.